The rows below give T cell receptor beta chains drawn from one sample of a study. Via MiXCR, TCRdb re-called the RT-PCR reads, giving one row per CDR3 protein. The sample consists of around 700,000 distinct CDR3 sequences, 12% to 15% of them appearing once. The sample taken for sequencing was memory CD4+ T cells from blood. These receptor sequences come from a female donor in good health, serving as a healthy control. CDR3s include the opening cysteine and the closing phenylalanine or tryptophan. D genes are given only for firm matches. Not all rows give a size; the values are once, few, many and, for expanded clones, a class.

V: TRBV3-1
J: TRBJ2-5
D: NA
size: few
CDR3: CASSQDRWAGQETQYF
DNA: TGTGCCAGCAGCCAAGATCGGTGGGCAGGACAAGAGACCCAGTACTTC

V: TRBV27
J: TRBJ2-2
D: NA
size: NA
CDR3: CARTLDGELFF
DNA: TGTGCCAGGACCCTGGACGGGGAGCTGTTTTTT

V: TRBV5-1
J: TRBJ1-1
D: NA
size: few
CDR3: CASSTGTTYGEAFF
DNA: TGCGCCAGCAGCACCGGGACAACTTACGGTGAAGCTTTCTTT

V: TRBV6-5
J: TRBJ1-2
D: NA
size: few
CDR3: CASREGGLGYGYTF
DNA: TGTGCCAGCAGAGAGGGGGGATTAGGCTATGGCTACACCTTC

V: TRBV9
J: TRBJ1-1
D: NA
size: many
CDR3: CASSPTPANTEAFF
DNA: TGTGCCAGCAGCCCCACCCCAGCGAACACTGAAGCTTTCTTT

V: TRBV12-3/TRBV12-4
J: TRBJ1-1
D: NA
size: NA
CDR3: CASSFRQEAFF
DNA: TGTGCCAGCAGTTTCCGACAAGAAGCTTTCTTT

V: TRBV10-3
J: TRBJ1-6
D: TRBD1
size: many
CDR3: CAISESGQQNSPLHF
DNA: TGTGCCATCAGTGAGTCGGGACAGCAGAATTCACCCCTCCACTTT

V: TRBV4-2
J: TRBJ1-1
D: NA
size: few
CDR3: CASSQVKLGNTEAFF
DNA: TGTGCCAGCAGCCAAGTTAAACTGGGGAACACTGAAGCTTTCTTT

V: TRBV30
J: TRBJ2-5
D: TRBD2
size: NA
CDR3: CAWSVPLAGGWFETQYF
DNA: TGTGCCTGGAGTGTACCCCTAGCGGGAGGGTGGTTTGAGACCCAGTACTTC

V: TRBV7-9
J: TRBJ2-3
D: TRBD1
size: few
CDR3: CASSALGDSSSTDTQYF
DNA: TGTGCCAGCAGCGCCCTGGGGGACAGTTCTAGCACAGATACGCAGTATTTT

V: TRBV6-6
J: TRBJ1-2
D: NA
size: many
CDR3: CASSYSWTSLATGYTF
DNA: TGTGCCAGCAGTTACTCATGGACATCCTTGGCCACTGGCTACACCTTC

V: TRBV4-1
J: TRBJ1-2
D: TRBD1
size: few
CDR3: CASSQAGTGKSNYGYTF
DNA: TGCGCCAGCAGCCAAGCTGGGACAGGGAAATCGAACTATGGCTACACCTTC

V: TRBV5-1
J: TRBJ2-1
D: NA
size: few
CDR3: CASSSGNRGNEQFF
DNA: TGCGCCAGCAGCAGCGGGAACAGGGGGAATGAGCAGTTCTTC

V: TRBV20-1
J: TRBJ1-2
D: NA
size: NA
CDR3: CSARDLNYGYTF
DNA: TGCAGTGCCAGGGACCTTAACTATGGCTACACCTTC

V: TRBV12-3/TRBV12-4
J: TRBJ2-3
D: NA
size: NA
CDR3: CASSFGHQSTDTQYF
DNA: TGTGCCAGCAGTTTTGGACACCAAAGCACAGATACGCAGTATTTT

V: TRBV15
J: TRBJ2-1
D: NA
size: many
CDR3: CATSREGQGQHNEQFF
DNA: TGTGCCACCAGCAGAGAGGGGCAGGGTCAGCACAATGAGCAGTTCTTC

V: TRBV7-2
J: TRBJ1-1
D: NA
size: few
CDR3: CASSNLGNTEAFF
DNA: TGTGCCAGCAGCAATCTTGGGAACACTGAAGCTTTCTTT

V: TRBV7-2
J: TRBJ1-2
D: TRBD1
size: many
CDR3: CASSAKRQGGYTF
DNA: TGTGCCAGCAGCGCGAAAAGACAGGGCGGCTACACCTTC

V: TRBV24-1
J: TRBJ2-4
D: NA
size: NA
CDR3: CATSDSKGTGLGKNIQYF
DNA: TGTGCCACCAGTGATTCGAAGGGGACGGGCTTGGGCAAAAACATTCAGTACTTC

V: TRBV24-1
J: TRBJ1-2
D: TRBD1
size: few
CDR3: CATSDEDRGRGYTF
DNA: TGTGCCACCAGTGATGAGGACAGGGGGCGCGGCTACACCTTC

V: TRBV5-1
J: TRBJ2-6
D: TRBD1
size: few
CDR3: CASSSGQGTSGANVLTF
DNA: TGCGCCAGCAGCTCCGGACAGGGGACTTCTGGGGCCAACGTCCTGACTTTC

V: TRBV5-1
J: TRBJ2-5
D: NA
size: few
CDR3: CASSLTGLPQETQYF
DNA: TGCGCCAGCAGCTTGACAGGGCTACCTCAAGAGACCCAGTACTTC

V: TRBV20-1
J: TRBJ1-4
D: TRBD1
size: many
CDR3: CSASGTGVGKLFF
DNA: TGCAGTGCGTCCGGGACAGGGGTGGGCAAACTGTTTTTT

V: TRBV12-3/TRBV12-4
J: TRBJ2-7
D: NA
size: few
CDR3: CASSCRGLGEQYF
DNA: TGTGCCAGCAGCTGTCGGGGGCTCGGCGAGCAGTACTTC

V: TRBV12-3/TRBV12-4
J: TRBJ2-4
D: NA
size: many
CDR3: CASSLKGGLGIQYF
DNA: TGTGCCAGCAGTTTAAAGGGGGGCTTAGGCATTCAGTACTTC

V: TRBV3-1
J: TRBJ1-5
D: NA
size: few
CDR3: CASSQALGQPQHF
DNA: TGTGCCAGCAGCCAAGCTTTGGGACAGCCCCAGCATTTT

V: TRBV12-3/TRBV12-4
J: TRBJ2-7
D: NA
size: few
CDR3: CASSLVGEEQYF
DNA: TGTGCCAGCAGTTTAGTAGGGGAAGAGCAGTACTTC

V: TRBV20-1
J: TRBJ1-2
D: NA
size: NA
CDR3: CSASPLTENYGGYTF
DNA: TGCAGTGCTAGCCCCCTGACAGAGAACTATGGGGGCTACACCTTC

V: TRBV4-3
J: TRBJ2-5
D: TRBD1
size: few
CDR3: CASSPRTGGAETQYF
DNA: TGCGCCAGCAGCCCAAGGACAGGGGGCGCCGAGACCCAGTACTTC

V: TRBV6-5
J: TRBJ2-7
D: NA
size: few
CDR3: CASSYSRPGDYYEQYF
DNA: TGTGCCAGCAGTTACTCGAGGCCGGGAGACTACTACGAGCAGTACTTC

V: TRBV18
J: TRBJ2-1
D: NA
size: NA
CDR3: CASSPSAAAPEQFF
DNA: TGTGCCAGCTCACCCTCTGCGGCGGCCCCAGAGCAGTTCTTC

V: TRBV6-6
J: TRBJ2-1
D: NA
size: few
CDR3: CASSPDSASYNEQFF
DNA: TGTGCCAGCAGCCCCGACAGTGCCTCCTACAATGAGCAGTTCTTC

V: TRBV20-1
J: TRBJ2-7
D: NA
size: many
CDR3: CSARGGANTYEQYF
DNA: TGCAGTGCTAGAGGGGGGGCGAATACCTACGAGCAGTACTTC

V: TRBV20-1
J: TRBJ1-2
D: NA
size: NA
CDR3: CSARDPVGREGPYRYTF
DNA: TGCAGTGCTAGAGATCCTGTTGGCAGGGAAGGACCCTATCGCTACACCTTC

V: TRBV20-1
J: TRBJ1-2
D: NA
size: NA
CDR3: CSASRTSQSYGYTF
DNA: TGCAGTGCTAGCCGGACCTCACAGAGTTATGGCTACACCTTC

V: TRBV18
J: TRBJ2-5
D: NA
size: few
CDR3: CASSPPNDQETQYF
DNA: TGTGCCAGCTCACCACCGAACGACCAAGAGACCCAGTACTTC

V: TRBV12-3/TRBV12-4
J: TRBJ2-2
D: TRBD2
size: many
CDR3: CASSPSGGGELFF
DNA: TGTGCCAGCAGCCCTAGCGGGGGCGGGGAGCTGTTTTTT

V: TRBV29-1
J: TRBJ2-5
D: NA
size: many
CDR3: CSGNSPRGGIRETQYF
DNA: TGCAGCGGGAATAGTCCCAGGGGTGGAATAAGGGAGACCCAGTACTTC

V: TRBV24-1
J: TRBJ2-1
D: NA
size: few
CDR3: CATSDPSAQNYNEQFF
DNA: TGTGCCACCAGTGATCCTTCAGCGCAAAACTACAATGAGCAGTTCTTC

V: TRBV7-6
J: TRBJ1-1
D: TRBD1
size: few
CDR3: CASSSQQGIGTEAFF
DNA: TGTGCCAGCAGCTCACAACAGGGGATCGGCACTGAAGCTTTCTTT

V: TRBV27
J: TRBJ2-5
D: NA
size: NA
CDR3: CASSLSFRETQYF
DNA: TGTGCCAGCAGTTTATCGTTCAGGGAGACCCAGTACTTC

V: TRBV20-1
J: TRBJ2-3
D: TRBD2
size: many
CDR3: CSAPGLAGSGTQYF
DNA: TGCAGTGCTCCGGGACTAGCTGGATCCGGCACGCAGTATTTT

V: TRBV30
J: TRBJ1-6
D: NA
size: NA
CDR3: CACSWTVRDSPLHF
DNA: TGTGCCTGTTCCTGGACAGTCAGAGATTCACCCCTCCACTTT

V: TRBV20-1
J: TRBJ1-4
D: NA
size: NA
CDR3: CSARHAVFNEKLFF
DNA: TGCAGTGCTAGACACGCGGTCTTTAATGAAAAACTGTTTTTT

V: TRBV7-2
J: TRBJ2-7
D: TRBD1
size: few
CDR3: CASSEGQGFWEDEQYF
DNA: TGTGCCAGCAGCGAAGGACAGGGTTTCTGGGAGGACGAGCAGTACTTC

V: TRBV3-1
J: TRBJ2-1
D: NA
size: NA
CDR3: CASSQGASRFEQFF
DNA: TGTGCCAGCAGCCAAGGGGCTAGCCGTTTTGAGCAGTTCTTC

V: TRBV5-1
J: TRBJ1-5
D: TRBD1
size: NA
CDR3: CASSVAGGGPQHF
DNA: TGCGCCAGCAGCGTCGCAGGAGGGGGCCCCCAGCATTTT

V: TRBV7-9
J: TRBJ1-4
D: NA
size: NA
CDR3: CASSLAGANEKLFF
DNA: TGTGCCAGCAGCTTAGCAGGGGCTAATGAAAAACTGTTTTTT

V: TRBV27
J: TRBJ2-1
D: TRBD2
size: few
CDR3: CASSFASGFHNEQFF
DNA: TGTGCCAGCAGTTTTGCTAGCGGTTTCCACAATGAGCAGTTCTTC

V: TRBV28
J: TRBJ1-2
D: NA
size: NA
CDR3: CASSHGDTQNYGYTF
DNA: TGTGCCAGCAGCCACGGGGACACCCAAAACTATGGCTACACCTTC